The 31 T cell receptor beta chains below were found in one sample sequenced in a study of T cells in Graves' hyperthyroidism and ophthalmopathy. Researchers amplified the TCR beta CDR3 regions from RNA transcripts. First-round RT-PCR with HTBI primers amplified the TCR CDR3 region. Via MiXCR, TCRdb re-called the multiplex PCR reads, giving one row per CDR3 protein. The sample contains roughly 660,000 distinct CDR3 sequences, 17% of which appear only once. The sample comprised blood. These receptors came from a man aged 50 to 59 with Graves' hyperthyroidism.

The chain recombines TRBV27 with TRBJ1-2; D gene unclear. Trimming took 5 bases from V and 10 from J, leaving 20 bases between them. The CDR3 is made up of 14 amino acids. CDR1 is MNHEY and CDR2 is SMNVEV in the germline V gene (reference sequence). Here the CDR3 reads CASSPGISLVTYTF. The CDR3 nucleotides read TGTGCCAGCAGTCCTGGGATATCCTTAGTCACCTACACCTTC.

The J gene is TRBJ2-1, the V gene TRBV4-3, with D perhaps TRBD2 (5 bases). Deletions cut 0 bases from V and 4 bases from J, with 13 bases between. Germline values: CDR1 LGHNA, CDR2 YSLEER. The CDR3 contains 16 residues. The CDR3 sequence is CASSQDSGLRYNEQFF. CDR3 bases: TGCGCCAGCAGCCAAGATTCGGGATTACGGTACAATGAGCAGTTCTTC.

This sequence joins TRBV3-1 and TRBJ1-1; tentative D call: TRBD1 (5 bases). Germline V CDR1 and CDR2: LGHDT, YNNKEL (reference sequence). CDR3 length: 16 amino acids. V lost 2 bases and J 3 bases, leaving 16 bases between the germline ends. Here the CDR3 reads CASSQSSWGLDTEAFF. DNA of the CDR3: TGTGCCAGCAGCCAATCAAGCTGGGGGTTAGACACTGAAGCTTTCTTT.

Here the CDR3 DNA reads TGTGCCAGCAGTTACTCGCCAGCGGGGAGTTTTCTGGAGCAGTACTTC. Encoded protein: CASSYSPAGSFLEQYF. This rearrangement joins TRBV6-5 to TRBJ2-7; 7 bases line up with TRBD2. There are 16 residues in the CDR3. J lost 7 bases, V lost 0 bases, and 12 bases had no gene match. CDR1 and CDR2 from the germline V gene are MNHEY and SVGAGI.

This clonotype came up many times. The CDR3 region has the DNA TGTGCCAGCAGCCGGGGGACAGCCTCCTTCTCTAACTATGGCTACACCTTC. It encodes CASSRGTASFSNYGYTF. The gene calls are TRBV9 and TRBJ1-2, with 7 bases matching TRBD1. V was clipped by 4 bases and J by 0 bases; unmatched bases: 12. The CDR3 sequence is 17 residues long. CDR1 and CDR2 (germline): SGDLS, YYNGEE. Variable domain in full (rest from reference TRBV9 and TRBJ1-2): DSGVTQTPKHLITATGQRVTLRCSPRSGDLSVYWYQQSLDQGLQFLIQYYNGEERAKGNILERFSAQQFPDLHSELNLSSLELGDSALYFCASSRGTASFSNYGYTFGSGTRLTVV.

The J gene is TRBJ1-1, the V gene TRBV18; D is uncertain. Germline assignment: CDR1 KGHSH and CDR2 LQKENI. This CDR3 contains 14 residues. V dropped 2 bases and J dropped 5 bases, with 12 bases sitting between them. The CDR3 DNA is TGTGCCAGCTCACCAACCTCCGGGAAGACTGAAGCTTTCTTT. Its translation: CASSPTSGKTEAFF.

This clonotype was counted only a few times. The chain couples TRBV28 to TRBJ2-5, with 12 positions matching TRBD1. With 3 bases clipped from V and 3 bases from J, the junction kept 5 bases outside the gene matches. Germline V CDR1 and CDR2: MDHEN, SYDVKM. The CDR3 is made up of 16 amino acids. The DNA for the CDR3 is TGTGCCAGCAGTTTCTCCGGGACAGGGGGCGAAGAGACCCAGTACTTC. This translates into CASSFSGTGGEETQYF.

This clonotype was observed many times. This rearrangement joins TRBV5-1 to TRBJ2-1; a possible D gene is TRBD2 (6 bases). Per the germline V gene, CDR1 is SGHRS and CDR2 is YFSETQ. Trimming cost V 4 bases and J 0 bases, with 17 bases left between them. The length of the CDR3 is 17 residues. CDR3 amino acids: CASSELMRGGSYNEQFF. In DNA, the CDR3 is TGCGCCAGCAGCGAGCTAATGCGGGGCGGCTCCTACAATGAGCAGTTCTTC.

In this sample, this clonotype turned up a few times. The chain recombines TRBV4-2 with TRBJ2-7, with a tentative D call TRBD1 (5 bases). The CDR3 has 15 residues. Per the germline V gene, CDR1 is LGHNA and CDR2 is YNFKEQ. Trimming left V 1 base short and J 5 bases short, with 15 bases between. CDR3 in amino acids: CASSQALQETNEQYF. DNA of the CDR3: TGTGCCAGCAGCCAAGCTTTACAGGAGACAAACGAGCAGTACTTC.

This clonotype came up many times. The chain combines TRBV28 with TRBJ2-7; 8 bases align to TRBD1. CDR3 length equals 15 residues. Trimming at V came to 1 base and at J to 2 bases, leaving 4 bases not matched to a gene. The V gene's germline CDR1 is MDHEN and CDR2 SYDVKM. CDR3 sequence reads: CASSLYDRGAYEQYF. DNA for the CDR3: TGTGCCAGCAGTTTATACGACAGGGGAGCCTACGAGCAGTACTTC. The full variable domain, in which reference TRBV28 and TRBJ2-7 provide the parts outside the CDR3, is DVKVTQSSRYLVKRTGEKVFLECVQDMDHENMFWYRQDPGLGLRLIYFSYDVKMKEKGDIPEGYSVSREKKERFSLILESASTNQTSMYLCASSLYDRGAYEQYFGPGTRLTVT.

This rearrangement joins TRBV12-3 or TRBV12-4 to TRBJ2-1, with 7 bases aligning to TRBD2. The V segment lost 3 bases and the J segment 6 bases; nucleotides outside the gene matches: 26. The CDR3 is made up of 21 amino acids. CDR3 loop: CASSFLNRNVPTSLEGNEQFF. CDR3 nucleotide sequence: TGTGCCAGCAGTTTTTTAAATCGAAACGTACCGACTAGCCTGGAGGGCAATGAGCAGTTCTTC.

There are many counts of this clonotype. The chain joins TRBV11-2 to TRBJ2-7; possible D gene TRBD2, 5 bases. The CDR3 length is 15 residues. The germline V and J ends were trimmed by 1 base and 0 bases, with 10 bases remaining between them. Germline V gene sequence: CDR1 SGHAT, CDR2 FQNNGV. CDR3 amino acids: CASSLGGGSSYEQYF. CDR3 nucleotide sequence: TGTGCCAGCAGCTTAGGGGGTGGGAGCTCCTACGAGCAGTACTTC.

The chain is built from TRBV7-3 and TRBJ2-7; unclear D gene. V was pared by 4 bases and J by 2 bases, with 9 bases between. The CDR3 loop spans 13 amino acids. The germline V gene encodes CDR1 SGHTA and CDR2 FQGTGA. CDR3 sequence (DNA): TGTGCCAGCAGCTGGAACTCAGCCTACGAGCAGTACTTC. Its translation is CASSWNSAYEQYF.

Note on this clonotype: At one of its ends the junction is not consistent with the germline gene, which may arise from a read error. V and J are TRBV18 and TRBJ2-3; tentative D call: TRBD1 (5 bases). Germline V gene lookup returns CDR1 KGHSH and CDR2 LQKENI. This CDR3 contains 14 residues. CDR3 in amino acids: CASSPRQSTDMQYF. CDR3 DNA: TGTGCCAGCTCACCTCGACAGAGCACAGATATGCAGTATTTT.

The chain joins TRBV28 to TRBJ1-3, with D uncertain. Deletions cut 1 base from V and 0 bases from J, with 13 bases between. The CDR3 is 17 residues long. Per germline, CDR1 MDHEN and CDR2 SYDVKM. The CDR3 DNA follows: TGTGCCAGCAGTTTATCCACCCTCCATTACTCTGGAAACACCATATATTTT. As protein: CASSLSTLHYSGNTIYF. The variable domain in full, with the rest retrieved from reference TRBV28 and TRBJ1-3, is DVKVTQSSRYLVKRTGEKVFLECVQDMDHENMFWYRQDPGLGLRLIYFSYDVKMKEKGDIPEGYSVSREKKERFSLILESASTNQTSMYLCASSLSTLHYSGNTIYFGEGSWLTVV.

About this clonotype itself: The conserved closing phenylalanine or tryptophan is absent in this CDR3, likely reflecting a read error. It is unclear where the CDR3 begins or ends on the DNA, so no DNA is shown, and the CDR3 is as TCRdb lists it. The chain employs TRBV11-1 and TRBJ2-5; the DNA was not used to check the table's D call, TRBD2. Including both end residues, the CDR3 is 13 amino acids long. Germline V gene sequence: CDR1 SGHAT, CDR2 FQDESV (reference sequence). CDR3 sequence reads: CASSLGLQETHYV.

On this clonotype itself: Germline is not matched at one junction end, which may reflect a read error. The CDR3: CANSLGVGDTQYF. In DNA form, the CDR3 reads TGCGCCAACAGCTTGGGGGTAGGAGATACGCAGTATTTT. This chain links TRBV5-1 with TRBJ2-3; tentatively, D is TRBD1 or TRBD2 (5 bases each). The CDR3 is 13 amino acids. Germline loops: CDR1 SGHRS, CDR2 YFSETQ.

This clonotype was counted at least ten times. As DNA, the CDR3 is TGTGCCAGCAGCTTAGGCTTGCGGACTAGACTAGCGGGGATCGACAATGAGCAGTTCTTC. Its protein product is CASSLGLRTRLAGIDNEQFF. The chain couples TRBV11-2 to TRBJ2-1, with 11 positions matching TRBD2. Germline-derived CDR1 and CDR2 are SGHAT and FQNNGV. The CDR3 length is 20 residues. The V gene end was trimmed by 1 base and the J gene end by 5 bases; junction bases not matched to a gene: 16.

This clonotype has just a few counts. The rearrangement links TRBV7-3 to TRBJ2-7; the match to TRBD2 covers 11 bases. The germline gives CDR1 SGHTA, CDR2 FQGTGA. V shed 6 bases, J shed 5 bases, and the junction held 6 bases outside the gene matches. The CDR3 consists of 14 residues. The CDR3 DNA sequence: TGTGCCAGCAGTATTAGTAGCGGGAGGGACGAGCAGTACTTC. It codes for CASSISSGRDEQYF.

This clonotype was picked up many times. The chain employs TRBV20-1 and TRBJ2-3; no definite D call. The V gene's germline CDR1 is DFQATT and CDR2 SNEGSKA (reference sequence). The CDR3 runs to 15 residues. V was pared by 4 bases and J by 0 bases, with 14 bases between. The CDR3 here is CSATVPSTSTDTQYF. CDR3 DNA: TGCAGTGCTACGGTGCCTAGTACTAGCACAGATACGCAGTATTTT.

This clonotype was counted between two and nine times. The V gene is TRBV9, the J gene TRBJ2-1; 7 bases map to TRBD2. Germline CDR1 is SGDLS and CDR2 is YYNGEE. V lost 4 bases, J lost 0 bases, and 4 bases stayed unmatched. CDR3 length: 15 residues. The CDR3 reads CASSTSGDSYNEQFF. CDR3 DNA: TGTGCCAGCAGCACCAGCGGGGACTCCTACAATGAGCAGTTCTTC.

This clonotype has ten or more counts. The chain is built from TRBV28 and TRBJ1-1; no clear D gene. V gave up 5 bases and J gave up 0 bases, with 13 bases separating them. Germline assignment: CDR1 MDHEN and CDR2 SYDVKM. The CDR3 is made up of 15 amino acids. The CDR3 loop is CASSNGASMNTEAFF. As DNA, the CDR3 is TGTGCCAGCAGTAATGGCGCAAGCATGAACACTGAAGCTTTCTTT.

This clonotype has a single count. V usage is TRBV18 and J usage is TRBJ2-2; 7 positions match TRBD2. V shed 3 bases and J 5 bases; nucleotides not matched to a gene: 9. The CDR3 consists of 16 residues. The germline V gene has CDR1 KGHSH and CDR2 LQKENI. The CDR3 DNA reads as TGTGCCAGCTCACCTCTCGCGGGAGATGGTACCGGGGAGCTGTTTTTT. This sequence encodes CASSPLAGDGTGELFF.

This clonotype was detected many times. The chain couples TRBV7-9 to TRBJ2-6; 13 bases are a match to TRBD2. The junction had 9 bases not matched to a gene; V was cut back by 5 bases and J by 2 bases. Germline V gives CDR1 SEHNR, CDR2 FQNEAQ (reference sequence). CDR3 size: 19 residues. The CDR3 loop reads CASSDTSGREPAGANVLTF. CDR3 coding DNA: TGTGCCAGCAGCGATACTAGCGGGAGGGAACCTGCTGGGGCCAACGTCCTGACTTTC.

Concerning this clonotype itself: A much larger clone is a single base away; this may be a read error. V gene TRBV18 combines with J gene TRBJ1-1; D unresolved. Germline V gene lookup returns CDR1 KGHSH and CDR2 LQKENI. The CDR3 is made up of 14 amino acids. Trimming pared 7 bases from V and 0 bases from J, leaving 12 bases between. The CDR3 loop reads CASLPVALNTEAFF. CDR3 in DNA: TGTGCCAGCTTACCGGTGGCCTTGAACACTGAAGCTTTCTTT.

This clonotype showed up just a few times. This chain uses TRBV5-4 with TRBJ2-7, with D perhaps TRBD1 (6 bases). The ends were cut back, 4 bases at V and 0 bases at J, with 14 bases in the middle. The CDR3 consists of 15 residues. Per the germline V gene, CDR1 is SGHNT and CDR2 is YYREEE (reference sequence). The CDR3 nucleotides are TGTGCCAGCAGCCCCCGCCGGGACACCTCCTACGAGCAGTACTTC. As protein: CASSPRRDTSYEQYF. Full variable domain (remainder filled in from reference TRBV5-4 and TRBJ2-7): ETGVTQSPTHLIKTRGQQVTLRCSSQSGHNTVSWYQQALGQGPQFIFQYYREEENGRGNFPPRFSGLQFPNYSSELNVNALELDDSALYLCASSPRRDTSYEQYFGPGTRLTVT.

The rearrangement joins TRBV25-1 to TRBJ2-3, with D unresolved. V was trimmed by 3 bases and J by 5 bases, leaving 21 bases between them. There are 17 residues in the CDR3. Per the germline V gene, CDR1 is MGHDK and CDR2 is SYGVNS. In nucleotides, the CDR3 is TGTGCCAGCAGTGACCGAGAGACAACTCCGTTCGAAGATACGCAGTATTTT. Translated: CASSDRETTPFEDTQYF.

The rearrangement links TRBV13 to TRBJ1-1; 7 bases are a match to TRBD1. CDR1 is PRHDT, CDR2 FYEKMQ, per germline (reference sequence). The CDR3 loop spans 17 amino acids. V dropped 2 bases and J dropped 0; count of bases not matched to a gene: 9. The CDR3 DNA reads TGTGCCAGCAGCTTAAGAAAAGGGGGCCCTATGAACACTGAAGCTTTCTTT. This gives the protein CASSLRKGGPMNTEAFF.

CDR3 DNA: TGTGCCAGCAGAGTGGGACTAGCGGGAGGGATGGAGACCCAGTACTTC. Residues: CASRVGLAGGMETQYF. The chain is built from TRBV2 and TRBJ2-5, with TRBD2 matching 16 bases. Trimming took 6 bases from V and 5 from J; bases not matched to a gene: 6. Germline values: CDR1 SNHLY, CDR2 FYNNEI. CDR3 length equals 16 residues.

This clonotype showed up many times. V is TRBV7-2 and J is TRBJ2-7, with 7 positions matching TRBD2. CDR3 size: 14 residues. V shed 7 bases and J 1 base; nucleotides not matched to a gene: 7. Looked up from germline, CDR1 is SGHTA and CDR2 is FQGNSA. This CDR3 is CASTTPGGSYEQYF. CDR3 sequence (DNA): TGTGCCAGCACAACGCCGGGGGGATCCTACGAGCAGTACTTC.

The V and J genes are TRBV7-3 and TRBJ2-5; TRBD2 agrees at 8 bases. CDR3 length equals 16 residues. After removal of 3 bases from V and 2 bases from J, the junction contained 8 bases not matched to a gene. CDR1 is SGHTA, CDR2 FQGTGA, per germline. The CDR3 DNA follows: TGTGCCAGCAGCTTCCTCGCGGGAGGAGTTCAAGAGACCCAGTACTTC. Amino acids: CASSFLAGGVQETQYF.